This T cell receptor beta chain comes out of a study of blood T cell repertoires in COVID-19. In the study overall: The samples span acute and convalescent COVID-19 from the United States, Italy and Spain.

Original processing notes: Reference gene primers were amplified, and this amplification served to estimate nucleated cell counts. The protocol was immunoSEQ multiplex PCR, while the TCRdb copy is restricted to in-frame clones and leaves out a portion. That table furnishes V, J and clone size, whereas the DNA furnished D and trimming. This sample has a few hundred thousand clones, with 70% to 90% found just once. The CDR3 loop spans 15 amino acids. Germline CDR1 SGHNT, CDR2 YYREEE (reference sequence). After removal of 4 bases from V and 8 bases from J, the junction contained 8 bases not matched to a gene.

The V gene is TRBV5-4, the J gene TRBJ2-1; 11 bases are a match to TRBD2. This clonotype originated in a man between 50 and 59 years old who had recovered from COVID-19. Sequencing was performed on peripheral blood. CDR3 bases: TGTGCCAGCAGCGCCACTAGCGGGAGCGTCTATGAGCAGTTCTTC. Residues: CASSATSGSVYEQFF. The whole variable domain, filled in from reference TRBV5-4 and TRBJ2-1, reads ETGVTQSPTHLIKTRGQQVTLRCSSQSGHNTVSWYQQALGQGPQFIFQYYREEENGRGNFPPRFSGLQFPNYSSELNVNALELDDSALYLCASSATSGSVYEQFFGPGTRLTVL.